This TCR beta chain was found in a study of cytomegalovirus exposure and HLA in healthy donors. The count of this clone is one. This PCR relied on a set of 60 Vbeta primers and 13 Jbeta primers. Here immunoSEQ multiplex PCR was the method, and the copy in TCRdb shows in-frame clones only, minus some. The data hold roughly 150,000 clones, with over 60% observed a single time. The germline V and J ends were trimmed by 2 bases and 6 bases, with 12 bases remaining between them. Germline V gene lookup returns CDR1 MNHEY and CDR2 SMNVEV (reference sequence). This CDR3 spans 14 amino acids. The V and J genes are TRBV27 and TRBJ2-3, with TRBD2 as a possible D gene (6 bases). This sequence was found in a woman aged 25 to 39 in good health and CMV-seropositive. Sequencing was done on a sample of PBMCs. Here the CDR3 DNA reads TGTGCCAGCAGTTTACGGGGGACGATGGATACGCAGTATTTT. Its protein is CASSLRGTMDTQYF.